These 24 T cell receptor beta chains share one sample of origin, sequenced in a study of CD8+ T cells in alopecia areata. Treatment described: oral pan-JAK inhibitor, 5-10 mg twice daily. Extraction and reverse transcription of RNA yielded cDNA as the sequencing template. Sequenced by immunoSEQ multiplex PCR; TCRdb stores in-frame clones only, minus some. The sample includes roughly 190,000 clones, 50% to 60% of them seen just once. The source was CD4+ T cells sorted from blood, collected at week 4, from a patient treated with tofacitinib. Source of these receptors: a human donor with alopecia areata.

In nucleotides, the CDR3 is TGTGCCAGCAGTTTAGGTAGAATCTACGAGCAGTACTTC. This encodes CASSLGRIYEQYF. The chain couples TRBV28 to TRBJ2-7; D uncertain. V was pared by 2 bases and J by 3 bases, with 8 bases between. The CDR3 totals 13 residues. Germline V gives CDR1 MDHEN, CDR2 SYDVKM.

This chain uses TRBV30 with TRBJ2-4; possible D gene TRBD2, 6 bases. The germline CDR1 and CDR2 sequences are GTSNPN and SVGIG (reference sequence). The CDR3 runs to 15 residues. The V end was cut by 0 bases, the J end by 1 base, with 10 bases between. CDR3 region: CAWSVLRGAKNIQYF. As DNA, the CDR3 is TGTGCCTGGAGTGTACTCCGGGGGGCCAAAAACATTCAGTACTTC.

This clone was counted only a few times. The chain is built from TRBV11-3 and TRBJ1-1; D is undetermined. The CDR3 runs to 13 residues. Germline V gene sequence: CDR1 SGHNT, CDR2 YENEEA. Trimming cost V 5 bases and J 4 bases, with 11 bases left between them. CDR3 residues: CASSHHTSTEAFF. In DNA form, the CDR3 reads TGTGCCAGCAGCCACCATACGAGCACTGAAGCTTTCTTT. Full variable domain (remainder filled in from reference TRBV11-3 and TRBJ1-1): EAGVVQSPRYKIIEKKQPVAFWCNPISGHNTLYWYLQNLGQGPELLIRYENEEAVDDSQLPKDRFSAERLKGVDSTLKIQPAELGDSAVYLCASSHHTSTEAFFGQGTRLTVV.

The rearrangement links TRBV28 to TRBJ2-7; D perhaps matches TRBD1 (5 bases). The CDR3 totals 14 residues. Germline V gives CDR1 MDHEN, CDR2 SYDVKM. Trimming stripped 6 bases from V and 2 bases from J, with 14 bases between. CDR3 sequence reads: CASSRITGTYEQYF. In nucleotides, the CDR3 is TGTGCCAGCAGCCGCATAACAGGCACCTACGAGCAGTACTTC.

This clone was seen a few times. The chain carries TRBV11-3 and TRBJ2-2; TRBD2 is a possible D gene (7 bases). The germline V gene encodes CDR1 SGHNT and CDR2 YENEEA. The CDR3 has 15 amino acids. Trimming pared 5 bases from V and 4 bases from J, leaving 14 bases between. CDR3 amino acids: CASSPAGAVTGELFF. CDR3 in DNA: TGTGCCAGCAGCCCGGCGGGGGCGGTCACCGGGGAGCTGTTTTTT. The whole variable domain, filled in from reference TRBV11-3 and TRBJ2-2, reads EAGVVQSPRYKIIEKKQPVAFWCNPISGHNTLYWYLQNLGQGPELLIRYENEEAVDDSQLPKDRFSAERLKGVDSTLKIQPAELGDSAVYLCASSPAGAVTGELFFGEGSRLTVL.

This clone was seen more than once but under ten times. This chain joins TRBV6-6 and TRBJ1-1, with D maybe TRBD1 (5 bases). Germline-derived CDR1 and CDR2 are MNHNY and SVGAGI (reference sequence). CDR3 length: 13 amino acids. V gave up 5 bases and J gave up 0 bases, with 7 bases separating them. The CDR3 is CASSVQVNTEAFF. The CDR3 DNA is TGTGCCAGCAGTGTACAGGTGAACACTGAAGCTTTCTTT.

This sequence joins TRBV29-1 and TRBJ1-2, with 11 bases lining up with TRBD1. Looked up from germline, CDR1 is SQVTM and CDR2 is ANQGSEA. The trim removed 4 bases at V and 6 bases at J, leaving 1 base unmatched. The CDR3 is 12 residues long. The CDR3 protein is CSVGTGGDGYTF. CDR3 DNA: TGCAGCGTTGGGACAGGGGGCGATGGCTACACCTTC.

The CDR3 reads CAWATGGHTEAFF. The CDR3 coding sequence is TGTGCCTGGGCAACAGGGGGGCACACTGAAGCTTTCTTT. This chain links TRBV30 with TRBJ1-1; TRBD1 aligns across 8 bases. This CDR3 is 13 amino acids long. The trim removed 5 bases at V and 3 bases at J, leaving 5 bases unmatched. The germline V gene encodes CDR1 GTSNPN and CDR2 SVGIG (reference sequence).

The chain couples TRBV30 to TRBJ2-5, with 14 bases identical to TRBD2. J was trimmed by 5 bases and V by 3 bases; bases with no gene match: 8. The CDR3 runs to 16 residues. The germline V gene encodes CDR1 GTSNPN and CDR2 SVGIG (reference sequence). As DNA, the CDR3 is TGTGCCTGGAGGCCCGGACTAGCGGGGGGCACGGAGACCCAGTACTTC. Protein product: CAWRPGLAGGTETQYF.

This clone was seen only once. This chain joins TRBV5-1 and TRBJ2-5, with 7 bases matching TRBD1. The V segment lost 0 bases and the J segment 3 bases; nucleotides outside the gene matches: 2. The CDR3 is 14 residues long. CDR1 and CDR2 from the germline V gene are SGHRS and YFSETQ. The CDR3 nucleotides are TGCGCCAGCAGCTTGGCCGGGACAGAAGAGACCCAGTACTTC. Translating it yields CASSLAGTEETQYF.

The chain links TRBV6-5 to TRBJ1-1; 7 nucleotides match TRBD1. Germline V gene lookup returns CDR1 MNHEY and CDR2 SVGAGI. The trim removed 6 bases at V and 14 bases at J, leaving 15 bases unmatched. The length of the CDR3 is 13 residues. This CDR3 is CASREFDRVRWFF. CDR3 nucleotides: TGTGCCAGCAGGGAATTTGACAGGGTTCGTTGGTTCTTT.

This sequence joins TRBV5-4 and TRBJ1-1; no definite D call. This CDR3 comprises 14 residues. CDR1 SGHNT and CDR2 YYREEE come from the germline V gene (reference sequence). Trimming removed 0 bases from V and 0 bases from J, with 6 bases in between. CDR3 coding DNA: TGTGCCAGCAGCTTGGAGCGGGTGAACACTGAAGCTTTCTTT. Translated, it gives CASSLERVNTEAFF.

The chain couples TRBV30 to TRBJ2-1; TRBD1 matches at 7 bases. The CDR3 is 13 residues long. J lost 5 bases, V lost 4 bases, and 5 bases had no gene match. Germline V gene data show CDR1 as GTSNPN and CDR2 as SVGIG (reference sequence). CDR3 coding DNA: TGTGCCTGGAAGGGGGACAGAAACAATGAGCAGTTCTTC. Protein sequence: CAWKGDRNNEQFF.

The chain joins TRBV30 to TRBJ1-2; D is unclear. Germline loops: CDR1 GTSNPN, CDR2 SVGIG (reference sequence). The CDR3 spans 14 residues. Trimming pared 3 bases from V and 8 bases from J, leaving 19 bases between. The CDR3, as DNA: TGTGCCTGGAGCCATGCCCCGGGTGCCGGGGGCTACACCTTC. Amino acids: CAWSHAPGAGGYTF.

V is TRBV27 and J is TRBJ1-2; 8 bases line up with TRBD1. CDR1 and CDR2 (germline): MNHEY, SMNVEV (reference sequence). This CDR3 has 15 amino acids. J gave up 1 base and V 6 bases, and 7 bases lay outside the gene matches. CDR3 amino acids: CASRAPGGGNYGYTF. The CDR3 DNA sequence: TGTGCCAGCAGGGCCCCAGGGGGCGGTAACTATGGCTACACCTTC.

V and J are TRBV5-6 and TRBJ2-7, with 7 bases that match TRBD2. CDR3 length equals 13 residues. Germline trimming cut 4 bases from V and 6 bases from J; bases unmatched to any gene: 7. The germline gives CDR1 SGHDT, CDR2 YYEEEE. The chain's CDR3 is CASSPRRTSEQYF. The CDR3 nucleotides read TGTGCCAGCAGCCCCAGACGGACTAGCGAGCAGTACTTC.

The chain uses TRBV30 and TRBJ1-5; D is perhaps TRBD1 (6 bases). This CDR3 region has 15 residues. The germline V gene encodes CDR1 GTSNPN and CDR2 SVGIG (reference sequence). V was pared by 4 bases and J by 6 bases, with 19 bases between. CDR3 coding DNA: TGTGCCTGGAATCAGGGCAGGGGATCGGGTCAGCCCCAGCATTTT. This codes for CAWNQGRGSGQPQHF.

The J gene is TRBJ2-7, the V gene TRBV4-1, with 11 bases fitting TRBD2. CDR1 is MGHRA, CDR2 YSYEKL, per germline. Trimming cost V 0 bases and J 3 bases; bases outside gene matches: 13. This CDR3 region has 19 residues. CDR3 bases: TGCGCCAGCAGCCAAGAAATGAAGCTAGCGGGGGGCCCTAACTACGAGCAGTACTTC. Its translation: CASSQEMKLAGGPNYEQYF.

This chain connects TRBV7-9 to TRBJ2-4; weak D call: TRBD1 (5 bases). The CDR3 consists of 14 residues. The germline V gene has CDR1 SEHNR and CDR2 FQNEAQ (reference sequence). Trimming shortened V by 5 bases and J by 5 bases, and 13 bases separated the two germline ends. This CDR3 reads CASSAYDRENIQYF. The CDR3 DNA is TGTGCCAGCAGCGCCTATGACAGAGAAAACATTCAGTACTTC. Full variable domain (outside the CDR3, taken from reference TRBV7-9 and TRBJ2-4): DTGVSQNPRHKITKRGQNVTFRCDPISEHNRLYWYRQTLGQGPEFLTYFQNEAQLEKSRLLSDRFSAERPKGSFSTLEIQRTEQGDSAMYLCASSAYDRENIQYFGAGTRLSVL.

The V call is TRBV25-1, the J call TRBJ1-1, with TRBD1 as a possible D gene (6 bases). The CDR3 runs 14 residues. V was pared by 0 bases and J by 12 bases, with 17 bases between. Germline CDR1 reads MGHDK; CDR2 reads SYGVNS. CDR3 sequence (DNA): TGTGCCAGCAGTGAATATGGACGAGGGGGGATAACTTTCTTT. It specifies CASSEYGRGGITFF.

CDR3 nucleotide sequence: TGCAGCGTTGACAGGCGGTCCACTGAAGCTTTCTTT. Translating gives CSVDRRSTEAFF. This chain links TRBV29-1 with TRBJ1-1, with D unclear. CDR1 SQVTM and CDR2 ANQGSEA come from the germline V gene. The CDR3 is made up of 12 amino acids. V was clipped by 3 bases and J by 4 bases, with 9 bases between them.

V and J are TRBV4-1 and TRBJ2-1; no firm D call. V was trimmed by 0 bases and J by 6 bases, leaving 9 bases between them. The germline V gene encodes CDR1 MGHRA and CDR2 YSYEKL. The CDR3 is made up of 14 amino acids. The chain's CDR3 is CASSQDLAGNEQFF. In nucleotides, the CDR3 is TGCGCCAGCAGCCAAGATTTGGCCGGCAATGAGCAGTTCTTC.

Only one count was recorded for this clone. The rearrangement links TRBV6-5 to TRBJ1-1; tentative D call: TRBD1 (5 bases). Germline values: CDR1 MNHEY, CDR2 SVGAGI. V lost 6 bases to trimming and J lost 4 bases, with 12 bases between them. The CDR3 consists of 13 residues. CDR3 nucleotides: TGTGCCAGCAGGTACCGGGACGCCACTGAAGCTTTCTTT. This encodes CASRYRDATEAFF.

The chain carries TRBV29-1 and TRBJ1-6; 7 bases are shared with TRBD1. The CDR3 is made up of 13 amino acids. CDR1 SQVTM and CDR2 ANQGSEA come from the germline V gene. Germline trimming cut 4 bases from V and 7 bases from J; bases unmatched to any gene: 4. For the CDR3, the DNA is TGCAGCGTTGGGGACAGTCGAAATTCACCCCTCCACTTT. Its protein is CSVGDSRNSPLHF.